This passage covers 18 T cell receptor beta chains from one sample sequenced in a study of blood T cell repertoires in COVID-19. This table comes from immunoSEQ multiplex PCR, and its TCRdb copy is limited to in-frame clones, with some not included. The repertoire holds over 120,000 clones, with 70% to 90% as singletons. Sequences were obtained from peripheral blood. All receptors derive from a man between 65 and 85 years old with acute or convalescent COVID-19.

V usage is TRBV16 and J usage is TRBJ2-7; TRBD1 is a possible D gene (5 bases). This CDR3 is 14 amino acids long. Germline V gene lookup returns CDR1 KGHSY and CDR2 FQNENV. V lost 0 bases and J 5 bases, leaving 11 bases between the germline ends. CDR3 sequence reads: CASSQSTQGHEQYF. CDR3 DNA: TGTGCCAGCAGCCAATCAACGCAGGGTCACGAGCAGTACTTC. Using reference TRBV16 and TRBJ2-7 for the parts outside the CDR3, the full variable domain is GEEVAQTPKHLVRGEGQKAKLYCAPIKGHSYVFWYQQVLKNEFKFLISFQNENVFDETGMPKERFSAKCLPNSPCSLEIQATKLEDSAVYFCASSQSTQGHEQYFGPGTRLTVT.

The chain recombines TRBV28 with TRBJ1-6, with 7 bases aligning to TRBD1. Germline loops: CDR1 MDHEN, CDR2 SYDVKM. There are 15 residues in the CDR3. Trimming removed 3 bases from V and 3 bases from J; junction bases left unmatched: 2. CDR3 in DNA: TGTGCCAGCAGTTTGGGACAGTACTATAATTCACCCCTCCACTTT. This translates into CASSLGQYYNSPLHF. Combining the CDR3 with reference TRBV28 and TRBJ1-6 gives the whole variable domain DVKVTQSSRYLVKRTGEKVFLECVQDMDHENMFWYRQDPGLGLRLIYFSYDVKMKEKGDIPEGYSVSREKKERFSLILESASTNQTSMYLCASSLGQYYNSPLHFGNGTRLTVT.

V gene TRBV30 combines with J gene TRBJ1-5, with 7 bases that match TRBD1. V was pared by 4 bases and J by 3 bases, with 9 bases of the junction left unmatched. Per the germline V gene, CDR1 is GTSNPN and CDR2 is SVGIG (reference sequence). The CDR3 is made up of 15 amino acids. CDR3 sequence reads: CAWTTGTVLNQPQHF. CDR3 coding DNA: TGTGCCTGGACTACCGGGACAGTCCTCAATCAGCCCCAGCATTTT.

The V gene is TRBV5-1, the J gene TRBJ1-2; possibly TRBD1 for D (6 bases). Germline V gene sequence: CDR1 SGHRS, CDR2 YFSETQ. The ends were cut back, 4 bases at V and 2 bases at J, with 12 bases in the middle. The CDR3 has 14 residues. The CDR3 here is CASSEQGSNYGYTF. Here the CDR3 DNA reads TGCGCCAGCAGCGAGCAGGGGTCCAACTATGGCTACACCTTC. Filled out from reference TRBV5-1 and TRBJ1-2, the complete variable domain reads KAGVTQTPRYLIKTRGQQVTLSCSPISGHRSVSWYQQTPGQGLQFLFEYFSETQRNKGNFPGRFSGRQFSNSRSEMNVSTLELGDSALYLCASSEQGSNYGYTFGSGTRLTVV.

This sequence joins TRBV6-1 and TRBJ2-1; the match to TRBD2 covers 14 bases. Trimming removed 3 bases from V and 7 bases from J; junction bases left unmatched: 8. Germline-derived CDR1 and CDR2 are MNHNS and SASEGT. This CDR3 has 17 residues. The CDR3 DNA is TGTGCCAGCAGTGACCCCGGGACTAGCGGGAGTAAGAATGAGCAGTTCTTC. Residues: CASSDPGTSGSKNEQFF.

This clone was recorded only once. The V and J genes are TRBV2 and TRBJ2-3, with TRBD2 matching 12 bases. The CDR3 contains 17 residues. V shed 6 bases, J shed 2 bases, and the junction held 9 bases outside the gene matches. In germline, CDR1 is SNHLY, CDR2 FYNNEI. The DNA for the CDR3 is TGTGCCAGCAGAAGACTAGCGGGAGATTCCCCCACAGATACGCAGTATTTT. Protein sequence: CASRRLAGDSPTDTQYF.

This chain uses TRBV9 with TRBJ2-2; D is perhaps TRBD1 (6 bases). Trimming stripped 3 bases from V and 1 base from J, with 7 bases between. The germline V gene encodes CDR1 SGDLS and CDR2 YYNGEE. CDR3 length: 14 amino acids. The CDR3 region is CASSGGGNTGELFF. The DNA for the CDR3 is TGTGCCAGCAGCGGAGGGGGGAACACCGGGGAGCTGTTTTTT.

This clone came up a few times. The chain uses TRBV7-9 and TRBJ1-4; weak D call: TRBD1 (6 bases). There are 13 residues in the CDR3. V dropped 5 bases and J dropped 8 bases, with 12 bases sitting between them. In germline, CDR1 is SEHNR, CDR2 FQNEAQ (reference sequence). CDR3 region: CASSGGMGEKLFF. Written as DNA, the CDR3 is TGTGCCAGCAGCGGGGGCATGGGGGAAAAACTGTTTTTT.

The V call is TRBV2, the J call TRBJ1-1, with 7 bases matching TRBD1. CDR1 and CDR2 from the germline V gene are SNHLY and FYNNEI. Unmatched junction bases numbered 5, after V lost 6 bases and J lost 1 base. The CDR3 runs to 14 residues. CDR3 DNA sequence: TGTGCCAGCAGGGAACAGGGGCCGAACACTGAAGCTTTCTTT. This codes for CASREQGPNTEAFF.

This chain uses TRBV9 with TRBJ2-2; the D is unclear. The CDR3 runs 14 residues. Germline V gene sequence: CDR1 SGDLS, CDR2 YYNGEE. V lost 0 bases and J 5 bases, leaving 8 bases between the germline ends. The CDR3 is CASSVATPTGELFF. CDR3 sequence (DNA): TGTGCCAGCAGCGTAGCTACCCCGACCGGGGAGCTGTTTTTT.

This chain joins TRBV11-2 and TRBJ1-2; D is unclear. Germline CDR1 and CDR2: SGHAT and FQNNGV. V was trimmed by 3 bases and J by 2 bases, leaving 16 bases between them. This CDR3 has 16 amino acids. CDR3 nucleotides: TGTGCCAGCAGCTTGGCGGGCGGGTCTCAAAACTATGGCTACACCTTC. Its translation is CASSLAGGSQNYGYTF.

The rearrangement joins TRBV19 to TRBJ1-6, with D possibly being TRBD1 (6 bases). V was shortened by 3 bases and J by 6 bases, with 12 bases between the two germline ends. CDR1 and CDR2 from the germline V gene are LNHDA and SQIVND (reference sequence). The CDR3 length is 15 residues. This chain's CDR3 is CASSMGARGNSPLHF. CDR3 DNA: TGTGCCAGTAGTATGGGAGCCAGGGGTAATTCACCCCTCCACTTT.

This clone was seen only once. V usage is TRBV7-3 and J usage is TRBJ2-1; 8 positions agree with TRBD2. The CDR3 totals 15 residues. Germline loops: CDR1 SGHTA, CDR2 FQGTGA. V lost 1 base to trimming and J lost 6 bases; unmatched junction nucleotides: 5. The DNA of the CDR3 is TGTGCCAGCAGCTTAATGGAAAGCGGGGGCAATGAGCAGTTCTTC. This encodes CASSLMESGGNEQFF.

This chain connects TRBV11-2 to TRBJ2-2, with 7 bases matching TRBD2. The germline V gene encodes CDR1 SGHAT and CDR2 FQNNGV. The CDR3 contains 16 residues. Germline trimming cut 3 bases from V and 3 bases from J; bases unmatched to any gene: 7. CDR3: CASSFGGSVYTGELFF. The CDR3 nucleotides read TGTGCCAGCAGCTTCGGCGGGAGCGTTTACACCGGGGAGCTGTTTTTT.

The table lists this clone with a count of one. This chain links TRBV29-1 with TRBJ1-5; tentatively, D is TRBD1 (6 bases). This CDR3 region has 14 residues. V gave up 6 bases and J gave up 1 base, with 13 bases separating them. Germline CDR1 is SQVTM and CDR2 is ANQGSEA. CDR3 coding DNA: TGCAGCGTAGCACAGGGCGGGAGCAATCAGCCCCAGCATTTT. Translation gives CSVAQGGSNQPQHF.

The chain links TRBV29-1 to TRBJ1-2; 8 positions match TRBD1. Germline CDR1 reads SQVTM; CDR2 reads ANQGSEA. The V gene end was trimmed by 0 bases and the J gene end by 4 bases; junction bases not matched to a gene: 7. The CDR3 runs 15 residues. In DNA form, the CDR3 reads TGCAGCGTTGAAGAAGGACAGGGCGTGGGCTATGGCTACACCTTC. Translating it yields CSVEEGQGVGYGYTF.

There are a few counts of this clone. The DNA for the CDR3 is TGTGCCAGTAGTATGGGTCAGGGGGCTCAAGATACGCAGTATTTT. Encoded protein: CASSMGQGAQDTQYF. J is TRBJ2-3 and V is TRBV19, with 8 bases that match TRBD1. In germline, CDR1 is LNHDA, CDR2 SQIVND (reference sequence). Trimming cost V 3 bases and J 5 bases; bases outside gene matches: 7. The CDR3 is made up of 15 amino acids.

The chain recombines TRBV2 with TRBJ2-1, with D possibly matching TRBD2 (6 bases). The V end lost 3 bases, the J end lost 4 bases, and 10 bases lay between the germline ends. Germline CDR1 reads SNHLY; CDR2 reads FYNNEI. This CDR3 is built from 14 residues. The CDR3 protein is CASSEWRGYNEQFF. The CDR3, as DNA: TGTGCCAGCAGTGAGTGGCGGGGATACAATGAGCAGTTCTTC.